This entry lists 27 T cell receptor beta chains sequenced from one sample in a study of blood T cell repertoires in COVID-19. TCRdb keeps only in-frame clones here, not all; method: immunoSEQ multiplex PCR. The sample consists of roughly 250,000 clones, around 82% of them appearing once. Source material: peripheral blood. The receptor source for this set is a woman aged 80 or over with active or convalescent COVID-19.

The J gene is TRBJ2-1, the V gene TRBV6-5, with D possibly matching TRBD1 (6 bases). In germline, CDR1 is MNHEY, CDR2 SVGAGI. CDR3 size: 14 residues. V was cut by 0 bases and J by 11 bases, with 14 bases left in between. The CDR3 spells CASSYSTTGTKQFF. CDR3 DNA sequence: TGTGCCAGCAGTTACTCGACAACAGGGACCAAGCAGTTCTTC.

The chain recombines TRBV7-2 with TRBJ1-6; TRBD1 agrees at 10 bases. The CDR3 extends over 15 amino acids. Unmatched junction bases numbered 5, after V lost 5 bases and J lost 7 bases. Germline CDR1 SGHTA, CDR2 FQGNSA. CDR3 sequence reads: CASSVGQGGNSPLHF. The DNA for the CDR3 is TGTGCCAGCAGCGTAGGACAGGGGGGGAATTCACCCCTCCACTTT.

The rearrangement links TRBV4-1 to TRBJ2-5, with 8 nucleotides matching TRBD2. The CDR3 covers 17 residues. Germline CDR1 and CDR2: MGHRA and YSYEKL. The V segment lost 0 bases and the J segment 5 bases; nucleotides outside the gene matches: 11. CDR3 amino acids: CASSQDYRWRGGETQYF. In DNA form, the CDR3 reads TGCGCCAGCAGCCAAGATTACAGATGGCGCGGGGGGGAGACCCAGTACTTC.

The chain joins TRBV6-5 to TRBJ2-7, with TRBD2 identical over 8 bases. Looked up from germline, CDR1 is MNHEY and CDR2 is SVGAGI. The CDR3 is 13 amino acids. J gave up 3 bases and V 8 bases, and 6 bases lay outside the gene matches. The CDR3 spells CASRSTSGYEQYF. CDR3 in DNA: TGTGCCAGCCGCTCCACTAGCGGCTACGAGCAGTACTTC.

J is TRBJ2-3 and V is TRBV6-2 or TRBV6-3; 10 bases line up with TRBD2. The CDR3 is made up of 17 amino acids. With V trimmed by 0 bases and J by 2 bases, 5 bases remained unmatched. Germline CDR1 and CDR2: MNHEY and SVGEGT. The CDR3 sequence: CASSYSSSGGFTDTQYF. The CDR3 DNA sequence: TGTGCCAGCAGTTACTCTAGTAGCGGGGGGTTCACAGATACGCAGTATTTT.

The chain has TRBV5-1 and TRBJ2-6; the D is unclear. Germline CDR1 and CDR2: SGHRS and YFSETQ. The CDR3 is made up of 15 amino acids. Deletions cut 0 bases from V and 0 bases from J, with 4 bases between. The CDR3 region is CASSLVSSGANVLTF. In DNA, the CDR3 is TGCGCCAGCAGCTTGGTGAGCTCTGGGGCCAACGTCCTGACTTTC.

The genes are TRBV10-3 and TRBJ2-1, with a weak D call TRBD2 (6 bases). Trimming removed 0 bases at V and 1 base at J, with 10 bases between. Germline V gene data show CDR1 as ENHRY and CDR2 as SYGVKD. This CDR3 is 16 amino acids long. CDR3 DNA: TGTGCCATCAGTGAGTCCACGGGACTTTCCTACAATGAGCAGTTCTTC. Its translation is CAISESTGLSYNEQFF.

This clone was recorded only once. The rearrangement links TRBV19 to TRBJ1-3; D ambiguous. The germline V gene encodes CDR1 LNHDA and CDR2 SQIVND (reference sequence). The CDR3 has 14 amino acids. Trimming shortened V by 4 bases and J by 2 bases, and 9 bases separated the two germline ends. For the CDR3, the DNA is TGTGCCAGTAGTACTTGGAGGACTGGAAACACCATATATTTT. Residues: CASSTWRTGNTIYF.

The count of this clone is one. V usage is TRBV5-1 and J usage is TRBJ2-5, with 12 bases identical to TRBD1. The germline CDR1 and CDR2 sequences are SGHRS and YFSETQ. The CDR3 covers 16 residues. V lost 0 bases to trimming and J lost 5 bases; unmatched junction nucleotides: 5. CDR3 protein: CASSLGDRGREETQYF. CDR3 bases: TGCGCCAGCAGCTTGGGGGACAGGGGGCGTGAGGAGACCCAGTACTTC.

This chain joins TRBV6-5 and TRBJ1-2, with D uncertain. Germline V CDR1 and CDR2: MNHEY, SVGAGI. This CDR3 contains 11 residues. Trimming took off 4 bases at V and 8 bases at J, with 8 bases between the two ends. The DNA of the CDR3 is TGTGCCAGCAGTTTACGGTTGGGCTACACCTTC. Translating it yields CASSLRLGYTF.

This chain joins TRBV25-1 and TRBJ2-7, with 9 bases that match TRBD2. V was pared by 1 base and J by 0 bases, with 4 bases of the junction left unmatched. CDR3 size: 16 residues. Germline CDR1 is MGHDK and CDR2 is SYGVNS. The CDR3 nucleotides are TGTGCCAGCAGTGAATCCGGCGGGAGGGCCTCCTACGAGCAGTACTTC. Encoded protein: CASSESGGRASYEQYF.

The chain has TRBV27 and TRBJ2-2, with 13 bases lining up with TRBD2. The CDR3 has 17 residues. Trimming took 4 bases from V and 5 from J; bases not matched to a gene: 7. Germline V gene lookup returns CDR1 MNHEY and CDR2 SMNVEV (reference sequence). For the CDR3, the DNA is TGTGCCAGCAGTTCCCGGACTAGCGGGAGCTTGACCGGGGAGCTGTTTTTT. Its translation: CASSSRTSGSLTGELFF.

A few counts support this clone. As DNA, the CDR3 is TGTGCCAGCAGCTTCCGGGACAGCCTTATGAACACTGAAGCTTTCTTT. Its protein product is CASSFRDSLMNTEAFF. The chain uses TRBV7-8 and TRBJ1-1; 7 bases line up with TRBD1. Germline V lookup: CDR1 SGHVS, CDR2 FQNEAQ. CDR3 length: 16 residues. Losses at the gene ends were 3 bases for V and 0 bases for J; bases not matched to a gene: 7. The full variable domain, in which reference TRBV7-8 and TRBJ1-1 provide the parts outside the CDR3, is GAGVSQSPRYKVAKRGQDVALRCDPISGHVSLFWYQQALGQGPEFLTYFQNEAQLDKSGLPSDRFFAERPEGSVSTLKIQRTQQEDSAVYLCASSFRDSLMNTEAFFGQGTRLTVV.

This chain connects TRBV7-8 to TRBJ2-5, with D perhaps matching TRBD1 (5 bases). The CDR3 has 14 amino acids. Trimming removed 5 bases at V and 5 bases at J, with 15 bases between. Germline-derived CDR1 and CDR2 are SGHVS and FQNEAQ. DNA for the CDR3: TGTGCCAGCAGCCAGGATTCAGGGCAGGAGACCCAGTACTTC. This sequence encodes CASSQDSGQETQYF.

This chain connects TRBV5-8 to TRBJ1-1; D may be TRBD1 (6 bases). V dropped 5 bases and J dropped 0 bases, with 20 bases sitting between them. Germline values: CDR1 SGHTS, CDR2 YDEGEE. The CDR3 contains 17 residues. CDR3 loop: CASRPGRWGQLNTEAFF. The CDR3 region has the DNA TGTGCCAGCAGACCCGGCAGGTGGGGGCAATTGAACACTGAAGCTTTCTTT.

As concerns this clone: The same CDR3 can be traced to other DNA sequences in this sample. V usage is TRBV5-6 and J usage is TRBJ1-6, with 11 positions matching TRBD1. J lost 9 bases, V lost 1 base, and 3 bases had no gene match. This CDR3 is 15 amino acids long. Germline lookup yields CDR1 SGHDT and CDR2 YYEEEE. The CDR3 reads CASSLPGTGGSPLHF. The CDR3 DNA reads TGTGCCAGCAGCTTGCCCGGGACAGGGGGTTCACCCCTCCACTTT.

To note about this clone: This specimen includes other DNA sequences encoding the same CDR3. The chain employs TRBV19 and TRBJ1-5; 8 nucleotides line up with TRBD1. CDR3 length: 15 amino acids. V lost 5 bases, J lost 4 bases, and 7 bases stayed unmatched. Germline V lookup: CDR1 LNHDA, CDR2 SQIVND (reference sequence). In DNA form, the CDR3 reads TGTGCCAGTAGTCATGGACAGGGTGCGAATCAGCCCCAGCATTTT. Its protein product is CASSHGQGANQPQHF.

On this clone itself: Other DNA sequences within the sample encode an identical CDR3. V is TRBV18 and J is TRBJ1-1, with TRBD1 as a possible D gene (5 bases). V lost 1 base to trimming and J lost 0 bases, with 6 bases between them. The CDR3 sequence is 14 residues long. Per germline, CDR1 KGHSH and CDR2 LQKENI. DNA for the CDR3: TGTGCCAGCTCACCACAGGGGATGAACACTGAAGCTTTCTTT. It encodes CASSPQGMNTEAFF.

This sequence joins TRBV18 and TRBJ2-3, with TRBD1 identical over 7 bases. This CDR3 is 15 amino acids long. Germline trimming cut 3 bases from V and 2 bases from J; bases unmatched to any gene: 5. The germline V gene encodes CDR1 KGHSH and CDR2 LQKENI. CDR3: CASSPPDRATDTQYF. In DNA, the CDR3 is TGTGCCAGCTCACCCCCCGACAGGGCCACAGATACGCAGTATTTT.

This chain joins TRBV25-1 and TRBJ2-2; D is possibly TRBD2 (5 bases). Per the germline V gene, CDR1 is MGHDK and CDR2 is SYGVNS. This CDR3 spans 16 amino acids. The ends were cut back, 4 bases at V and 2 bases at J, with 14 bases in the middle. CDR3 nucleotides: TGTGCCAGCAGTGTAGACCGGAGGCTAAACACCGGGGAGCTGTTTTTT. Its translation: CASSVDRRLNTGELFF. Variable domain in full (rest from reference TRBV25-1 and TRBJ2-2): EADIYQTPRYLVIGTGKKITLECSQTMGHDKMYWYQQDPGMELHLIHYSYGVNSTEKGDLSSESTVSRIRTEHFPLTLESARPSHTSQYLCASSVDRRLNTGELFFGEGSRLTVL.

The chain couples TRBV18 to TRBJ1-3; 8 bases map to TRBD1. Germline lookup yields CDR1 KGHSH and CDR2 LQKENI. This CDR3 comprises 17 residues. V dropped 6 bases and J dropped 2; count of bases not matched to a gene: 12. The DNA of the CDR3 is TGTGCCAGCTCCTATGTACCAGGGGGCTTTACTGGAAACACCATATATTTT. Translation: CASSYVPGGFTGNTIYF.

This clone appeared a few times. The V call is TRBV25-1, the J call TRBJ2-5, with TRBD1 as a possible D gene (6 bases). Trimming shortened V by 1 base and J by 1 base, and 13 bases separated the two germline ends. Germline assignment: CDR1 MGHDK and CDR2 SYGVNS. The CDR3 covers 16 residues. The CDR3 here is CASSESGTGRQETQYF. CDR3 nucleotide sequence: TGTGCCAGCAGTGAATCTGGTACAGGGCGCCAAGAGACCCAGTACTTC. Based on the CDR3 plus reference TRBV25-1 and TRBJ2-5, the full variable domain is EADIYQTPRYLVIGTGKKITLECSQTMGHDKMYWYQQDPGMELHLIHYSYGVNSTEKGDLSSESTVSRIRTEHFPLTLESARPSHTSQYLCASSESGTGRQETQYFGPGTRLLVL.

This chain connects TRBV4-2 to TRBJ1-4; the match to TRBD1 covers 9 bases. Germline CDR1 and CDR2: LGHNA and YNFKEQ. The CDR3 totals 17 residues. V gave up 4 bases and J gave up 5 bases; unmatched junction bases: 11. The DNA for the CDR3 is TGTGCCAGCAGCCGGGGACAGGGAGGGACTATGAATGAAAAACTGTTTTTT. It translates to CASSRGQGGTMNEKLFF.

The chain joins TRBV5-1 to TRBJ1-1; D is unresolved. V lost 3 bases, J lost 0 bases, and 9 bases lay in between. CDR1 is SGHRS, CDR2 YFSETQ, per germline. This CDR3 is 14 amino acids long. The CDR3 nucleotides read TGCGCCAGCAGCTCCGACACCGTGAACACTGAAGCTTTCTTT. Protein: CASSSDTVNTEAFF.

V and J are TRBV6-5 and TRBJ1-5; TRBD1 matches at 12 bases. After removal of 6 bases from V and 2 bases from J, the junction contained 2 bases not matched to a gene. Germline CDR1 MNHEY, CDR2 SVGAGI. CDR3 length: 15 residues. The CDR3 spells CASSGTGGRNQPQHF. In DNA, the CDR3 is TGTGCCAGCAGCGGGACAGGGGGCCGCAATCAGCCCCAGCATTTT.

A single count supports this clone. This rearrangement joins TRBV11-2 to TRBJ2-7; 8 nucleotides align to TRBD2. The length of the CDR3 is 18 residues. The ends lost 5 bases at V and 6 bases at J; junction bases unmatched: 21. In germline, CDR1 is SGHAT, CDR2 FQNNGV. The CDR3 DNA reads TGTGCCAGCAGCGCCCTTTCGAGGAAAAGCGGGAGTCTTTTCGAGCAGTACTTC. Protein sequence: CASSALSRKSGSLFEQYF.

This chain uses TRBV4-1 with TRBJ1-1; D gene ambiguous. Germline CDR1 reads MGHRA; CDR2 reads YSYEKL. This CDR3 is 13 amino acids long. V was shortened by 4 bases and J by 3 bases, with 9 bases between the two germline ends. CDR3 DNA sequence: TGCGCCAGCAGCCCTACCGGGTACACTGAAGCTTTCTTT. Encoded protein: CASSPTGYTEAFF.